A single T cell receptor (beta chain) is shown here with its context. Looked up from germline, CDR1 is LNHNV and CDR2 is YYDKDF (reference sequence). Losses at the gene ends were 1 base for V and 4 bases for J; bases not matched to a gene: 0. The CDR3 runs 14 residues. As handled by the study authors: Quantification of nucleated cells was approximated via reference gene primer amplification. The repertoire was sequenced with immunoSEQ multiplex PCR; TCRdb's copy has only in-frame clones and lacks some. V, J and clone size reflect that table, while D and trimming were determined from the DNA. This sample yields 55,000 to 65,000 clones, of which approximately 80% are seen a single time; roughly 6% belongs to the top ten. This entry is derived from a study of blood T cell repertoires in COVID-19. Turning to the study itself: COVID-19 samples collected from the United States, Italy and Spain covered acute and convalescent phases. Sources were T cells, B-cell-depleted T cells, or PBMCs; the material itself was cDNA or gDNA.

V is TRBV15 and J is TRBJ1-5, with 8 bases that match TRBD1. The receptor's source is a woman aged 55 to 70 with acute or convalescent COVID-19. Source material: peripheral blood. This CDR3 is CATSRGTGNQPQHF. CDR3 DNA sequence: TGTGCCACCAGCAGAGGGACAGGGAATCAGCCCCAGCATTTT.